A single sample gave rise to the 24 T cell receptor beta chains below, sequenced in a study of T cell repertoires in cytomegalovirus infection. TCRdb re-called the reads through MiXCR, storing one row per CDR3 protein. Of about 440,000 distinct CDR3 sequences listed, 30% to 40% are singletons. Sequenced sample: PBMCs. The receptors here all came from a human donor in good health (CMV status not recorded). Some clones in this sample may be carry-over from other donors' samples.

V is TRBV4-2 and J is TRBJ2-7; D is unresolved. The ends were cut back, 1 base at V and 1 base at J, with 20 bases in the middle. The CDR3 covers 18 residues. Germline CDR1 reads LGHNA; CDR2 reads YNFKEQ. The CDR3 DNA sequence: TGTGCCAGCAGCCAAGGTCGGTCCACAGCCTACATTTCCTACGAGCAGTACTTC. This codes for CASSQGRSTAYISYEQYF.

This clonotype was counted between two and nine times. The chain joins TRBV28 to TRBJ2-3, with 16 positions matching TRBD2. The CDR3 spans 20 residues. V lost 3 bases, J lost 0 bases, and 9 bases stayed unmatched. The V gene's germline CDR1 is MDHEN and CDR2 SYDVKM. In DNA, the CDR3 is TGTGCCAGCAGTTTCCCTCCGGGACTAGCGGGGGGGCCTAGCACAGATACGCAGTATTTT. Its protein product is CASSFPPGLAGGPSTDTQYF.

This clonotype was seen only a few times. V usage is TRBV7-2 and J usage is TRBJ2-2; D unclear. The germline gives CDR1 SGHTA, CDR2 FQGNSA. V was cut by 5 bases and J by 8 bases, with 15 bases left in between. The CDR3 length is 14 residues. DNA for the CDR3: TGTGCCAGCAGCCCTTCCTGGGGTCGGGGGGAGCTGTTTTTT. This gives the protein CASSPSWGRGELFF. Full variable domain (outside the CDR3, taken from reference TRBV7-2 and TRBJ2-2): GAGVSQSPSNKVTEKGKDVELRCDPISGHTALYWYRQSLGQGLEFLIYFQGNSAPDKSGLPSDRFSAERTGGSVSTLTIQRTQQEDSAVYLCASSPSWGRGELFFGEGSRLTVL.

This clonotype was recorded at least ten times. The chain has TRBV7-2 and TRBJ1-5; D unclear. The germline V gene encodes CDR1 SGHTA and CDR2 FQGNSA. V was pared by 4 bases and J by 4 bases, with 8 bases between. There are 13 residues in the CDR3. CDR3: CASSSDRNQPQHF. CDR3 DNA sequence: TGTGCCAGCAGCTCGGACCGTAATCAGCCCCAGCATTTT.

There are many counts of this clonotype. The chain couples TRBV11-2 to TRBJ1-6; 7 positions agree with TRBD1. Germline V CDR1 and CDR2: SGHAT, FQNNGV. V was pared by 5 bases and J by 7 bases, with 5 bases of the junction left unmatched. The length of the CDR3 is 14 residues. CDR3 amino acids: CASSGQAENSPLHF. CDR3 nucleotide sequence: TGTGCCAGCAGCGGACAGGCCGAGAATTCACCCCTCCACTTT.

This clonotype was found a few times. The chain uses TRBV6-2 or TRBV6-3 and TRBJ2-3, with 8 bases matching TRBD2. V was pared by 5 bases and J by 1 base, with 17 bases of the junction left unmatched. Germline CDR1 reads MNHEY; CDR2 reads SVGEGT. The CDR3 loop spans 19 amino acids. CDR3: CASSPPVRGGLAGTDTQYF. The CDR3, as DNA: TGTGCCAGCAGTCCACCGGTCCGGGGGGGCCTCGCGGGCACAGATACGCAGTATTTT.

The genes are TRBV18 and TRBJ1-5; 9 nucleotides line up with TRBD1. CDR1 KGHSH and CDR2 LQKENI come from the germline V gene. The V segment lost 4 bases and the J segment 1 base; nucleotides outside the gene matches: 5. The CDR3 extends over 16 amino acids. CDR3 amino acids: CASSLRDRDSNQPQHF. CDR3 DNA sequence: TGTGCCAGCTCACTAAGGGACAGGGACAGCAATCAGCCCCAGCATTTT.

This chain links TRBV5-4 with TRBJ2-3; a possible D gene is TRBD1 (6 bases). The germline CDR1 and CDR2 sequences are SGHNT and YYREEE (reference sequence). The V and J ends lost 3 bases and 2 bases respectively, with 10 bases between them. This CDR3 contains 14 residues. CDR3 nucleotide sequence: TGTGCCAGCAGCTCTGGACAGCACACAGATACGCAGTATTTT. Its translation is CASSSGQHTDTQYF.

CDR3 in DNA: TGCAGCGTGAACCGGGACGATAACTATGGCTACACCTTC. It encodes CSVNRDDNYGYTF. The chain combines TRBV29-1 with TRBJ1-2; D may be TRBD1 (5 bases). This CDR3 has 13 residues. V was shortened by 6 bases and J by 1 base, with 12 bases between the two germline ends. Germline V gene lookup returns CDR1 SQVTM and CDR2 ANQGSEA.

Many counts were recorded for this clonotype. V gene TRBV4-1 combines with J gene TRBJ1-1; possibly TRBD1 for D (5 bases). Trimming took 0 bases from V and 11 from J, leaving 10 bases between them. The CDR3 is 12 amino acids. From germline, CDR1 is MGHRA and CDR2 YSYEKL. The CDR3 region has the DNA TGCGCCAGCAGCCAAGAGGGGGGGACGGCTTTCTTT. Its translation is CASSQEGGTAFF.

The CDR3 region has the DNA TGTGCCAGCAGTGAGGAAGAGAGAAGGGTGCTGAACACTGAAGCTTTCTTT. Translated, it gives CASSEEERRVLNTEAFF. The chain links TRBV6-1 to TRBJ1-1; D remains unclear. This CDR3 comprises 17 residues. The germline V gene encodes CDR1 MNHNS and CDR2 SASEGT. The V gene lost 3 bases and the J gene lost 0 bases, with 17 bases spanning the gap.

This clonotype was found a few times. V is TRBV29-1 and J is TRBJ2-5; TRBD1 matches 9 bases. The length of the CDR3 is 13 residues. Germline-derived CDR1 and CDR2 are SQVTM and ANQGSEA. The junction had 6 bases not matched to a gene; V was cut back by 5 bases and J by 5 bases. The CDR3 nucleotides read TGCAGCGTTAACAGGGGGCGCGGGGAGACCCAGTACTTC. This encodes CSVNRGRGETQYF.

This clonotype has only a few counts. The chain is built from TRBV19 and TRBJ2-1; D assignment may be TRBD1 or TRBD2 (5 bases each). The V end lost 6 bases, the J end lost 4 bases, and 22 bases lay between the germline ends. The CDR3 spans 17 residues. Germline loops: CDR1 LNHDA, CDR2 SQIVND (reference sequence). CDR3 DNA sequence: TGTGCCAGTAGCATGCATCCTAATCGAGGGGTTTACAATGAGCAGTTCTTC. Protein: CASSMHPNRGVYNEQFF. Full variable domain (outside the CDR3, taken from reference TRBV19 and TRBJ2-1): DGGITQSPKYLFRKEGQNVTLSCEQNLNHDAMYWYRQDPGQGLRLIYYSQIVNDFQKGDIAEGYSVSREKKESFPLTVTSAQKNPTAFYLCASSMHPNRGVYNEQFFGPGTRLTVL.

This clonotype has more than one count but fewer than ten. The rearrangement links TRBV14 to TRBJ2-2; TRBD1 or TRBD2 may be the D gene (5 bases each). Trimming took 0 bases from V and 4 from J, leaving 15 bases between them. The CDR3 runs 17 residues. Per the germline V gene, CDR1 is SGHDN and CDR2 is FVKESK. CDR3 region: CASSQDPPGRSTGELFF. The CDR3 DNA is TGTGCCAGCAGCCAAGACCCCCCGGGGCGGAGCACCGGGGAGCTGTTTTTT.

This clonotype was observed a few times. V is TRBV4-1 and J is TRBJ1-1, with a weak D call TRBD1 (5 bases). Germline V gives CDR1 MGHRA, CDR2 YSYEKL. V was shortened by 0 bases and J by 5 bases, with 10 bases between the two germline ends. This CDR3 is built from 14 residues. CDR3 loop: CASSQEGRVTEAFF. In DNA form, the CDR3 reads TGCGCCAGCAGCCAAGAAGGCAGGGTTACTGAAGCTTTCTTT.

The DNA for the CDR3 is TGTGCCAGCAGTTTGGTTCCCCGACAGGGGTCACGAAGCAATCAGCCCCAGCATTTT. Translation: CASSLVPRQGSRSNQPQHF. The chain is built from TRBV28 and TRBJ1-5; the match to TRBD1 covers 8 bases. The CDR3 consists of 19 residues. Trimming at V came to 3 bases and at J to 1 base, leaving 14 bases not matched to a gene. Per germline, CDR1 MDHEN and CDR2 SYDVKM.

Worth noting for this clonotype: This may arise from a read error, as a much more abundant clone is one base away. The chain uses TRBV7-9 and TRBJ2-7; TRBD1 matches at 9 bases. Germline V gene data show CDR1 as SEHNR and CDR2 as FQNEAQ (reference sequence). This CDR3 is 15 amino acids long. Written as DNA, the CDR3 is TGTGCCAGCAGCTTTGGAGACAGGGGGGGCTACGAGCCGTACTTC. Amino acids: CASSFGDRGGYEPYF.

Many counts were recorded for this clonotype. The chain couples TRBV7-2 to TRBJ2-5, with D perhaps TRBD1 or TRBD2 (5 bases each). The germline gives CDR1 SGHTA, CDR2 FQGNSA. This CDR3 is built from 16 residues. Trimming took off 1 base at V and 7 bases at J, with 19 bases between the two ends. CDR3 region: CASSLGHLRDDGTQYF. CDR3 sequence (DNA): TGTGCCAGCAGCTTAGGTCACCTCCGGGACGATGGGACCCAGTACTTC.

The genes are TRBV12-5 and TRBJ2-2; D is perhaps TRBD2 (6 bases). In germline, CDR1 is LGHNT, CDR2 FRNRAP. Trimming removed 0 bases at V and 2 bases at J, with 16 bases between. This CDR3 is 18 amino acids long. CDR3 DNA: TGTGCTAGTGGTTTGGTACTTAGCGGACACCTAAACACCGGGGAGCTGTTTTTT. Amino acid sequence: CASGLVLSGHLNTGELFF.

Note on this clonotype: No conserved phenylalanine or tryptophan is present at the end of the CDR3, so a read error is the likely explanation. No DNA is shown, since the ends of the CDR3 on it are uncertain; the CDR3 is the one TCRdb lists. V and J are TRBV20-1 and TRBJ2-1. Per germline, CDR1 DFQATT and CDR2 SNEGSKA (reference sequence). The CDR3 adds up to 13 amino acids, both ends counted. CDR3 in amino acids: CSASGLDYNEQLL.

The chain combines TRBV4-3 with TRBJ1-1; D gene uncertain. This CDR3 spans 15 amino acids. V was pared by 1 base and J by 6 bases, with 15 bases between. Germline V lookup: CDR1 LGHNA, CDR2 YSLEER. The CDR3 coding sequence is TGCGCCAGCAGCCAAGGCCCCGCCAGGCTCCCTGAAGCTTTCTTT. This codes for CASSQGPARLPEAFF.

The chain uses TRBV7-7 and TRBJ2-5; 10 positions agree with TRBD2. J lost 4 bases, V lost 5 bases, and 10 bases had no gene match. Germline CDR1 SSHAT, CDR2 FNYEAQ (reference sequence). The CDR3 runs 16 residues. The CDR3 DNA reads TGTGCCAGCAGCCCCTCGGAACTAGCGGGGTTAGAGACCCAGTACTTC. It is translated as CASSPSELAGLETQYF.

The V gene is TRBV6-1, the J gene TRBJ1-1; D uncertain. Germline-derived CDR1 and CDR2 are MNHNS and SASEGT. The V end lost 6 bases, the J end lost 6 bases, and 11 bases lay between the germline ends. The CDR3 sequence is 12 residues long. This chain's CDR3 is CASSARDPEAFF. The CDR3 DNA reads TGTGCCAGCAGCGCTAGAGACCCTGAAGCTTTCTTT.

Note on this clonotype: A junction end diverges from the germline sequence, so it may reflect a read error. The V call is TRBV10-2, the J call TRBJ2-3; D may be TRBD1 (6 bases). This CDR3 has 15 residues. From germline, CDR1 is WSHSY and CDR2 SAAADI. The CDR3 spells CASSEVKGWTDAQYF. CDR3 nucleotides: TGCGCCAGCAGTGAGGTGAAGGGTTGGACAGATGCGCAGTATTTT.